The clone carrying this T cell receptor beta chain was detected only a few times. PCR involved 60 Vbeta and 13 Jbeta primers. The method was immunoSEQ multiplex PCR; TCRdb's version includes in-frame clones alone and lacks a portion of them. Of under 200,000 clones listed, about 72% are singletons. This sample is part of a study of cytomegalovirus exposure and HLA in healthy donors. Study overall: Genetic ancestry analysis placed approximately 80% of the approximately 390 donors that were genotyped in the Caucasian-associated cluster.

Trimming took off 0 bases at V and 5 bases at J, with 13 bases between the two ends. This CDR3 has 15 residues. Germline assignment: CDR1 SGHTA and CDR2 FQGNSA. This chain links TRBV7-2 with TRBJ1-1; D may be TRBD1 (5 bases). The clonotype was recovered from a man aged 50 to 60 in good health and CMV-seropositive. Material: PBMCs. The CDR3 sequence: CASSLALRGWTEAFF. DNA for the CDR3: TGTGCCAGCAGCTTAGCGCTCCGGGGGTGGACTGAAGCTTTCTTT.